The present T cell receptor beta chain was sequenced within a study of identical twins listed by TCRdb under 2016. With respect to the entire study: To test whether fetal clonotypes persist, this study deep-sequenced TCR alpha and beta repertoires from monozygotic twins, from unrelated adults of various ages, and from cord blood. To rule out contamination, the twin experiments were replicated at different times with different library preparation protocols. General study outcomes and caveats: Fewer insertions were carried by abundant cord blood beta clonotypes, a similar but weaker trend appeared in young adult naive repertoires, and no such trend appeared in memory repertoires. Out-of-frame TCR alpha sequences shared between twins showed an excess of low generation-probability sequences compared with coincidental sharing between unrelated individuals. Zero-insertion analyses could be partly confounded by invariant T cells such as MAIT and iNKT, although diverse VJ usage argued against such confounding for most clonotypes. Recombination models systematically underestimated out-of-frame TCR alpha sharing in monozygotic twins but agreed with sharing between unrelated individuals. Excess twin sharing in beta out-of-frame sequences was weaker because fewer shared sequences lowered the signal-to-noise ratio. Conclusions relied on cross-sectional statistical analysis, since the same donors could not be followed over many years.

Only healthy Caucasian donors were included. Three pairs of female monozygotic twins, all aged about 18 to 29 years, were included in the twin cohort. RNA for TCR libraries was isolated from peripheral blood mononuclear cells. This clonotype was seen repeatedly, ten times or more. Its antigen specificity is not known. Per-base qualities were not stored, and no clone one base away is much larger. Libraries were constructed by 5' RACE. Sequencing relied on an Illumina HiSeq 2000. Template switching added a universal primer binding site, and the final cDNA carried a unique molecular identifier that allowed TCR cDNA molecules to be counted accurately. First-strand cDNA for TCR alpha and beta chains was synthesized from specific primers in the conserved constant-segment region. To control for contamination, every cDNA library was double barcoded, receiving both a SMART-Mk sample barcode and Illumina barcodes. TruSeq adapter sequences and Illumina sample barcodes were added in two successive PCR steps. The TCR alpha and beta cDNA libraries were sequenced on the Illumina HiSeq platform using custom primers. In the original analysis: Unique molecular identifiers were extracted from raw reads with MiGEC, and CDR3 positions were determined with MiXCR. For each individual, recombination models were inferred using an EM algorithm with the repgenHMM and IGoR tools. The analysis of shared clonotypes was done with the tcR package in R, with sharing normalized by the product of cloneset sizes. Out-of-frame nonproductive sequences were analyzed to study raw recombination free of thymic and clonal selection effects. The public reads were quality trimmed at Q25 with fastp and then assembled into clones with MiXCR by TCRdb, keeping productive beta chains. Records with the same CDR3 protein are collapsed into one entry carrying the most frequent genes and DNA. The V and J calls here are based on TCRdb, not the publication. Counted in this sample were hundreds of thousands of distinct CDR3 sequences; roughly 20% of them appeared once. The ten largest clones represent around 13% of the sample.

The data were also submitted as part of a second study, on T cells expressing NK-cell markers. As that second study puts it: TCR beta-chain repertoires were profiled in sorted CD3+CD56+NKG2C+, CD3+CD56+NKG2C- and CD3+CD56-NKG2C+ T-cell subsets from seven or eight donors. Most of the eight sequenced donors were HCMV-seropositive and one was HCMV-seronegative. In several experiments an anti-gammadeltaTCR antibody was added to restrict sorting to alphabetaTCR-expressing T cells. In over five donors, the dominant CD3+CD56+NKG2C+ clonotypes were among the top 10 CD8+ clonotypes and accounted for roughly 1.0-7.5% of CD8+ T cells. Those dominant clonotypes were again the most abundant among CD3+CD56-NKG2C+ cells in several donors, at about 25-60.1%. Whether the expanded NKG2C-expressing T cell clones were specific for HCMV antigens was left unclear. The eight sequenced donors were randomly selected healthy volunteers, three men and five women. A commercial ELISA kit detecting HCMV-specific IgG in serum was used to determine HCMV serostatus. For about six donors, unsorted PBMC were also used to sequence bulk peripheral blood T-cell repertoires. Reads were demultiplexed and grouped by UMI with MIGEC, and clonotypes were assembled and quantified with MiTCR. To exclude erroneous sequences, only TCR cDNA sequences supported by at least two reads were retained. The tcR package was used for downstream repertoire analysis, and clonotypes were matched across fractions by CDR3 nucleotide sequence plus V segment. Antigen specificity was annotated against VDJdb with VDJmatch, allowing one amino acid substitution in CDR3.

The receptor's source is a woman between 18 and 29 years old in good health. Specimen: PBMCs.

The CDR3 protein is CASSPRTATNEKLFF. DNA sequence: TGTGCCAGCAGCCCGAGGACGGCAACTAATGAAAAACTGTTTTTT. The chain is made from TRBV4-2 and TRBJ1-4, with no confidently assigned D gene. From the cysteine up to the phenylalanine, the CDR3 has a length of 15 residues. The retained sequence is limited to the CDR3, 45 bases, with the frame set at the first base. Sequences LGHNA (CDR1) and YNFKEQ (CDR2) are obtained from the germline V gene. A distance of 9 bases separates the germline ends of V and J, which lose 4 bases and 0 bases respectively.